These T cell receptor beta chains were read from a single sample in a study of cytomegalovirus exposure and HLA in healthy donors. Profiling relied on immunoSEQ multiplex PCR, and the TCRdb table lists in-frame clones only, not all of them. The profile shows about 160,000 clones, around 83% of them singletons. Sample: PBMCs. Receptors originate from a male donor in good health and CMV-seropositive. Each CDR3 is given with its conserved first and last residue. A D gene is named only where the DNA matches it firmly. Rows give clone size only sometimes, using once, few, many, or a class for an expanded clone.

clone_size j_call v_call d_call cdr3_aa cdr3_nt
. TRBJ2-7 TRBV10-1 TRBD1 CASSDPHRQGPEEQYF TGCGCCAGCAGTGACCCCCATCGACAGGGTCCTGAGGAGCAGTACTTC
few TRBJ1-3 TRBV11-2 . CASSSVLSGNTIYF TGTGCCAGCAGTTCGGTGCTTTCTGGAAACACCATATATTTT
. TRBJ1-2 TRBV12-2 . CASRLVGEGGVPYGYTF TGTGCAAGTCGCTTAGTGGGGGAGGGAGGGGTTCCCTATGGCTACACCTTC
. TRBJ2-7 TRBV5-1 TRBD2 CASSLAPAGEYEQYF TGCGCCAGCAGCTTGGCCCCAGCGGGGGAGTACGAGCAGTACTTC
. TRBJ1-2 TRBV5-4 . CAMDDRTNYGYTF TGTGCCATGGACGACAGGACTAACTATGGCTACACCTTC
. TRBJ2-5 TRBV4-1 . CASSPSTGEQETQYF TGCGCCAGCAGCCCATCGACGGGGGAACAAGAGACCCAGTACTTC
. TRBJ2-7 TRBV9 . CASSEGVSYEQYF TGTGCCAGCAGCGAGGGAGTATCCTACGAGCAGTACTTC
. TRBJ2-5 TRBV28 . CASSLQPADPGTQYF TGTGCCAGCAGTTTACAGCCAGCCGATCCAGGGACCCAGTACTTC
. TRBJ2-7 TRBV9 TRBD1 CASSSGQVQQYF TGTGCCAGCAGCTCCGGACAGGTCCAGCAGTACTTC
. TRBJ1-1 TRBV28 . CASRRAVTEAFF TGTGCCAGCAGAAGAGCTGTCACTGAAGCTTTCTTT
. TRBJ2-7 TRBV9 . CASSVGRAGGYEQYF TGTGCCAGCAGCGTAGGGAGGGCAGGGGGGTACGAGCAGTACTTC
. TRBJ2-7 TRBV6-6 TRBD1 CASTTGTAIEQYF TGTGCCAGTACGACCGGGACAGCGATCGAGCAGTACTTC
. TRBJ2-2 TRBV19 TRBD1 CASSIRFLGQGTGELFF TGTGCCAGTAGTATACGGTTTTTGGGACAGGGAACCGGGGAGCTGTTTTTT
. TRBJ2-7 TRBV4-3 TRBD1 CASSGGQGPYEQYF TGCGCCAGCAGCGGGGGACAGGGCCCCTACGAGCAGTACTTC
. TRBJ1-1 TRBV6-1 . CASSEAGGTEAFF TGTGCCAGCAGTGAAGCGGGGGGAACTGAAGCTTTCTTT
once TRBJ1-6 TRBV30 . CAWSVQENSPLHF TGTGCCTGGAGTGTCCAGGAAAATTCACCCCTCCACTTT
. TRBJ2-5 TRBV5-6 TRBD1 CASSFRGREQTQYF TGTGCCAGCAGCTTCAGGGGGCGCGAGCAGACCCAGTACTTC
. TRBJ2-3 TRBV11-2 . CASSPTSLVTDTQYF TGTGCCAGCAGCCCTACCTCGCTAGTAACAGATACGCAGTATTTT
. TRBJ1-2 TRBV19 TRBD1 CASSLGQGYGYTF TGTGCCAGTAGTCTCGGACAGGGGTATGGCTACACCTTC
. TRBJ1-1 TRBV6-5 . CASSYSAGPENTEAFF TGTGCCAGCAGTTACTCGGCGGGGCCGGAGAACACTGAAGCTTTCTTT
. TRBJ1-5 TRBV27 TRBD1 CASRDRGRLESQPQHF TGTGCCAGCAGGGACAGGGGTCGTCTGGAGAGTCAGCCCCAGCATTTT